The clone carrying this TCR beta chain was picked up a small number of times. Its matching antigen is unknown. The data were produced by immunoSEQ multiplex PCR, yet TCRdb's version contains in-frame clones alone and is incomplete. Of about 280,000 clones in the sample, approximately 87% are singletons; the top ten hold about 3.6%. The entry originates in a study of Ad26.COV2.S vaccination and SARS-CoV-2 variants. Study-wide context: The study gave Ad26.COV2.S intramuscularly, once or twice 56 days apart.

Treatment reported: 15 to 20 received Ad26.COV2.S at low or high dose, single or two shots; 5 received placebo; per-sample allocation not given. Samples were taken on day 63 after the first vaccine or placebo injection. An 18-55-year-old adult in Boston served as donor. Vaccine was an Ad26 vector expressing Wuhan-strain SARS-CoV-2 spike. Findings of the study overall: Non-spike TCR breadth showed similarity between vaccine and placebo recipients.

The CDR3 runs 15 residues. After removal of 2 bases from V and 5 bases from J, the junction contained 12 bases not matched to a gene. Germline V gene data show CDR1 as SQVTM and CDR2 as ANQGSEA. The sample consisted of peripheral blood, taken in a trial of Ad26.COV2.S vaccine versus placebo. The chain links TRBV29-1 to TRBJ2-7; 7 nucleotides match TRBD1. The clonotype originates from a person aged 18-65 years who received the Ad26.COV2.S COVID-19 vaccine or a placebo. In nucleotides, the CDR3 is TGCAGCGTTGAATCTACGACAGGGATTGACAACGAGCAGTACTTC. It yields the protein CSVESTTGIDNEQYF.